The rows below give T cell receptor beta chains drawn from one sample of a study of neurological immune-mediated disorders. MiXCR, run by TCRdb on the 5' RACE reads, gives a single entry per CDR3 protein. This table has roughly 46,000 distinct CDR3 sequences, under 2% appearing once. The sample consisted of PBMCs. The receptors were gathered from a woman between 35 and 50 years old with multiple sclerosis. The CDR3 runs from the conserved cysteine through the conserved F or W. A D gene is named only where the DNA matches it firmly. A row's size may be missing; if present it is once, few, many or a size class.

many | - | TRBJ1-2 | TRBV5-1 | TGCGCCAGCAGCTCCGAGTCGGGTGACTATGGCTACACCTTC | CASSSESGDYGYTF
many | TRBD1 | TRBJ1-1 | TRBV5-1 | TGCGCCAGCAGCTTGGCCGGGACAGGCACTGAAGCTTTCTTT | CASSLAGTGTEAFF
many | TRBD1 | TRBJ2-1 | TRBV6-1 | TGTGCCAGCAGGCGACAGGGGCCAGAGCAGTTCTTC | CASRRQGPEQFF
many | - | TRBJ2-3 | TRBV9 | TGTGCCAGCAGCCTTTCGTCGGGCCACAGCACAGATACGCAGTATTTT | CASSLSSGHSTDTQYF
many | - | TRBJ2-7 | TRBV5-1 | TGCGCCAGCAGCTTGAGGGTGCGGGACCACGAGCAGTACTTC | CASSLRVRDHEQYF
many | TRBD1 | TRBJ2-7 | TRBV7-9 | TGTGCCAGCAGCTCCAGGGGGCCCTACGAGCAGTACTTC | CASSSRGPYEQYF
many | - | TRBJ2-4 | TRBV20-1 | TGCAGTGCTAGACGGGGGGCCAAAAACATTCAGTACTTC | CSARRGAKNIQYF
medium-sized | TRBD1 | TRBJ1-2 | TRBV12-3/TRBV12-4 | TGTGCCAGCAGTATGGGGACAGAGAGACGCTTC | CASSMGTERRF
many | TRBD1 | TRBJ2-3 | TRBV24-1 | TGTGCCACCAGTGATCCGGGACAGGGGACAGATACGCAGTATTTT | CATSDPGQGTDTQYF
many | TRBD1 | TRBJ1-5 | TRBV6-6 | TGTGCCAGCAGTTACAAGGGGGCGCGGTATGAGCCCCAGCATTTT | CASSYKGARYEPQHF
many | - | TRBJ2-3 | TRBV5-1 | TGCGCCAGCAGCCTCGTTAGCGCAGAGGATACGCAGTATTTT | CASSLVSAEDTQYF
many | TRBD1 | TRBJ2-5 | TRBV20-1 | TGCAGTGCTAGGGGGACAGGCGAAAGAGGGACCCAGTACTTC | CSARGTGERGTQYF
- | - | TRBJ2-1 | TRBV6-1 | TGTGCCAGCATTCGAGGGGGCTACAATGAGCAGTTCTTC | CASIRGGYNEQFF
many | - | TRBJ2-1 | TRBV5-1 | TGCGCCAGCAGCTTGAGCCCGAGTGAGCAGTTCTTC | CASSLSPSEQFF
many | - | TRBJ2-2 | TRBV5-1 | TGCGCCAGCAGCCCGGCGGGGACGGACACCGGGGAGCTGTTTTTT | CASSPAGTDTGELFF
many | - | TRBJ1-2 | TRBV7-3 | TGTGCCAGCAGCTTAGGGCAGGGCCGGGGCTACACCTTC | CASSLGQGRGYTF
many | - | TRBJ2-1 | TRBV7-8 | TGTGCCAGCAGCTTGGCTAGTTGGTCCTACAATGAGCAGTTCTTC | CASSLASWSYNEQFF
many | - | TRBJ1-1 | TRBV12-3/TRBV12-4 | TGTGCCAGCAGTTTTGGGCGGAGGAACACTGAAGCTTTCTTT | CASSFGRRNTEAFF
many | - | TRBJ2-3 | TRBV5-1 | TGCGCCAGCAGCTTTTACGTAGCAGGAAACACAGATACGCAGTATTTT | CASSFYVAGNTDTQYF
many | - | TRBJ2-1 | TRBV6-5 | TGTGCCAGCACCCAGCAGGGGGGAGCCAATGAGCAGTTCTTC | CASTQQGGANEQFF
many | TRBD1 | TRBJ1-3 | TRBV5-1 | TGCGCCAGCAGCTTACGGACAGGGTCGGGAAACACCATATATTTT | CASSLRTGSGNTIYF
many | - | TRBJ1-1 | TRBV20-1 | TGCAGTGCTCCCCCGGTTGCCGAAGCTTTCTTT | CSAPPVAEAFF
many | - | TRBJ2-1 | TRBV10-1 | TGCGCCAGCAGTAATGACATTGGGGGGAATGAGCAGTTCTTC | CASSNDIGGNEQFF
many | - | TRBJ2-7 | TRBV4-1 | TGCGCCAGCAGCCAAGCACCGGGTCCCTACGAGCAGTACTTC | CASSQAPGPYEQYF
many | TRBD1 | TRBJ1-1 | TRBV20-1 | TGCAGTGCTAGAGGTATACAGGGGGCGATCACTGAAGCTTTCTTT | CSARGIQGAITEAFF
many | TRBD2 | TRBJ2-5 | TRBV7-8 | TGTGCCAGCAGCCAGCTCTTCGGCGGGGGAGAGACCCAGTACTTC | CASSQLFGGGETQYF
many | TRBD2 | TRBJ2-1 | TRBV6-5 | TGTGCCAGCAGTTCGCTAGCGGGGCTTGACAATGAGCAGTTCTTC | CASSSLAGLDNEQFF
many | TRBD1 | TRBJ1-6 | TRBV6-5 | TGTGCCAGCAGGGGGACAGGGTATTCACCCCTCCACTTT | CASRGTGYSPLHF
many | - | TRBJ1-1 | TRBV18 | TGTGCCAGCTCGGGGGATGGGAACACTGAAGCTTTCTTT | CASSGDGNTEAFF
many | - | TRBJ2-7 | TRBV20-1 | TGCAGTGCCCACGGGACTCCAAGCTCCTACGAGCAGTACTTC | CSAHGTPSSYEQYF
many | - | TRBJ2-7 | TRBV12-3/TRBV12-4 | TGTGCCAGCACACCCCCCTCCGGGGGCCTCTACGAGCAGTACTTC | CASTPPSGGLYEQYF
many | - | TRBJ2-3 | TRBV13 | TGTGCCAGCAGCCCAGGTAGCACAGATACGCAGTATTTT | CASSPGSTDTQYF
many | - | TRBJ2-7 | TRBV7-9 | TGTGCCAGCAGCTTGGGTGGGACCTCCTACGAGCAGTACTTC | CASSLGGTSYEQYF
many | - | TRBJ2-5 | TRBV20-1 | TGCAGTGCTGAGGACCGCAGCGATCAGACCCAGTACTTC | CSAEDRSDQTQYF
many | - | TRBJ2-2 | TRBV5-1 | TGCGCCAGCAGCTTGCTCTCGAACACCGGGGAGCTGTTTTTT | CASSLLSNTGELFF
many | - | TRBJ2-5 | TRBV5-8 | TGTGCCAGCAGCTTGTATCAGGGTGGGGTAGAGACCCAGTACTTC | CASSLYQGGVETQYF
many | - | TRBJ2-1 | TRBV7-2 | TGTGCCAGCAGCTTAGACCTCTCCTACAATGAGCAGTTCTTC | CASSLDLSYNEQFF
many | TRBD2 | TRBJ2-7 | TRBV5-1 | TGCGCCAGCAGCCCGGGCGGGACTAGCGGGGGGAAAGAGCAGTACTTC | CASSPGGTSGGKEQYF
many | - | TRBJ2-7 | TRBV7-2 | TGTGCCAGCAGCCGAGGAGAGGAATTGAACGAGCAGTACTTC | CASSRGEELNEQYF
many | TRBD2 | TRBJ2-3 | TRBV5-1 | TGCGCCAGCAGCCCTTTAGCGGGGAAGGCAGATACGCAGTATTTT | CASSPLAGKADTQYF
many | TRBD2 | TRBJ2-7 | TRBV4-1 | TGCGCCAGCAGCCAAGACCCGGGACTAGCGGTGGGCGAGCAGTACTTC | CASSQDPGLAVGEQYF
many | TRBD1 | TRBJ1-1 | TRBV5-1 | TGCGCCAGCAGCCTAGGGGGCGGCACTGAAGCTTTCTTT | CASSLGGGTEAFF
many | - | TRBJ1-1 | TRBV29-1 | TGCAGCGCCCGGAGCAGGGCCACGGTGAACACTGAAGCTTTCTTT | CSARSRATVNTEAFF